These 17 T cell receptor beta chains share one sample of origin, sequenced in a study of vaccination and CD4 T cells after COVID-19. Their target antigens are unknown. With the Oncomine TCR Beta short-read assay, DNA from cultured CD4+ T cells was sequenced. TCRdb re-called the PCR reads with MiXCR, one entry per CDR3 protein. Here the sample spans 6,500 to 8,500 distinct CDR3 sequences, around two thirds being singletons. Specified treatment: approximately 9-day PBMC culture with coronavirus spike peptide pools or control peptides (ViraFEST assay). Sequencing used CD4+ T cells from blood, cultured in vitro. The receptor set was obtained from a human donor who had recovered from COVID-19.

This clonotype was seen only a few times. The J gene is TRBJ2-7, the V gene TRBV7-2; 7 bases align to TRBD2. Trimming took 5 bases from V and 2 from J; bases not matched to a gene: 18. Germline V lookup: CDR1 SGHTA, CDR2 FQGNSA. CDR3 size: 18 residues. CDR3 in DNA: TGTGCCAGCAGCCAAATTGCAGGAGCCGGGACTAACGCCTACGAGCAGTACTTC. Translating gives CASSQIAGAGTNAYEQYF.

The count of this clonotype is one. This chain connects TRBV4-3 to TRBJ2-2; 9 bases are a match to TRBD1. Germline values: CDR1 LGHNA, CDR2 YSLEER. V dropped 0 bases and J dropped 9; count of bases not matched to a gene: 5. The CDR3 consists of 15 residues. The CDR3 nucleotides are TGCGCCAGCAGCCAAGACGACAGGGGGTTTCGGGAGCTGTTTTTT. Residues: CASSQDDRGFRELFF.

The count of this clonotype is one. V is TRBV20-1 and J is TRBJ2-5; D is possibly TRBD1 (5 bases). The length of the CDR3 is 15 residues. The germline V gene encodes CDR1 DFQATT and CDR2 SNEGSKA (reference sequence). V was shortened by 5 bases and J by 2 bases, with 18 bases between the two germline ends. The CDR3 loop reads CSAPRTGYRQETQYF. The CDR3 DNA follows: TGCAGTGCTCCTCGTACGGGCTACAGGCAAGAGACCCAGTACTTC.

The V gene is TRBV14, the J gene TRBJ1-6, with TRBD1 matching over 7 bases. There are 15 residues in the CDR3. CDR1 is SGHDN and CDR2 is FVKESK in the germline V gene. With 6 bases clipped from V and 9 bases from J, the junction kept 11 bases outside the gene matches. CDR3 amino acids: CASSPRAGGGSPLHF. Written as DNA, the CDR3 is TGTGCCAGCAGTCCCCGGGCAGGGGGTGGTTCACCCCTCCACTTT.

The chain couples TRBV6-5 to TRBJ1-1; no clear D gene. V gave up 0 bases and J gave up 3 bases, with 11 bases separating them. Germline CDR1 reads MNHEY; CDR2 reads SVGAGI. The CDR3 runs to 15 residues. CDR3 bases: TGTGCCAGCAGTTACTCGTATCGGGTAGACACTGAAGCTTTCTTT. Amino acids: CASSYSYRVDTEAFF.

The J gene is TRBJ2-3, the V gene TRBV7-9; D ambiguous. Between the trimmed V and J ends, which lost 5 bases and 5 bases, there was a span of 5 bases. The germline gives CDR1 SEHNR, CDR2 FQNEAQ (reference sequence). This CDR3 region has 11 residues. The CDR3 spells CASSAEDTQYF. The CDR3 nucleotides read TGTGCCAGCAGCGCAGAAGATACGCAGTATTTT.

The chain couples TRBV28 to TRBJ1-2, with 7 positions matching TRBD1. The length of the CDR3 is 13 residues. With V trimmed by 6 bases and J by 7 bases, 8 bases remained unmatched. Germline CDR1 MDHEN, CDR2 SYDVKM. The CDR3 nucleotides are TGTGCCAGCAGACACGACAGGGTGTTTGGCTACACCTTC. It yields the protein CASRHDRVFGYTF.

CDR3 region: CASSIAREGRNTEAFF. The CDR3 DNA reads as TGTGCCAGTAGTATTGCCAGGGAAGGAAGGAACACTGAAGCTTTCTTT. The rearrangement joins TRBV19 to TRBJ1-1, with TRBD1 as a possible D gene (5 bases). V was trimmed by 3 bases and J by 1 base, leaving 15 bases between them. The CDR3 extends over 16 amino acids. Germline CDR1 is LNHDA and CDR2 is SQIVND (reference sequence).

In DNA form, the CDR3 reads TGTGCCAGCAGTGAATTCATTCGGGGTGGTGTTGAGACCCAGTACTTC. This encodes CASSEFIRGGVETQYF. The chain is built from TRBV25-1 and TRBJ2-5; TRBD2 is a possible D gene (5 bases). V was pared by 1 base and J by 5 bases, with 17 bases between. The CDR3 sequence is 16 residues long. Germline V gene lookup returns CDR1 MGHDK and CDR2 SYGVNS.

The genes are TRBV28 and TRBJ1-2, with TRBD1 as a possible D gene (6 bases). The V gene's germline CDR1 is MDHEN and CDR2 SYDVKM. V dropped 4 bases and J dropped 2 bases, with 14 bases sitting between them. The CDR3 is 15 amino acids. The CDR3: CASSSLGGYNYGYTF. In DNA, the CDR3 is TGTGCCAGCAGTTCCCTTGGGGGCTACAACTATGGCTACACCTTC.

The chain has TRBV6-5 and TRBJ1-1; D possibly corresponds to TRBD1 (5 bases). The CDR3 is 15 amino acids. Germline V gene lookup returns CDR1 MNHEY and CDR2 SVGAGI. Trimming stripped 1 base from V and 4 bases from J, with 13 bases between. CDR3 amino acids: CASSYLTQGPTEAFF. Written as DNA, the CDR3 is TGTGCCAGCAGTTACTTAACCCAGGGTCCCACTGAAGCTTTCTTT.

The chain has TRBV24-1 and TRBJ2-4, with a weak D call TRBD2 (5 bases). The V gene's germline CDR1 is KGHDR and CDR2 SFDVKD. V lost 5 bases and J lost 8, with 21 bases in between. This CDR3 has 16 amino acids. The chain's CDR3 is CATSAGREPAADIQYF. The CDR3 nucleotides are TGTGCCACCAGTGCCGGCCGGGAACCCGCGGCGGACATTCAGTACTTC.

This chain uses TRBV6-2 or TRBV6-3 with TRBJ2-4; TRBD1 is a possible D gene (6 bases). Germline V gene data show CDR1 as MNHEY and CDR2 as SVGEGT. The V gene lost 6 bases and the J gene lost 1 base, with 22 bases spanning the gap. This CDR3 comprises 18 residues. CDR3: CASSLLYREPLAKNIQYF. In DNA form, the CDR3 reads TGTGCCAGCAGCCTCCTTTACAGGGAACCTCTGGCCAAAAACATTCAGTACTTC.

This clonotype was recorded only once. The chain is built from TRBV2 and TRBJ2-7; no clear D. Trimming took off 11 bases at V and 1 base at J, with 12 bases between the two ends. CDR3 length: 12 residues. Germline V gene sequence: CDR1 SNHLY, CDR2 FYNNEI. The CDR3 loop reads CAERASSYEQYF. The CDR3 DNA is TGTGCCGAACGGGCGAGTTCCTACGAGCAGTACTTC.

The CDR3 protein is CATSDRGVNTEAFF. CDR3 coding DNA: TGTGCCACCAGTGACAGAGGAGTGAACACTGAAGCTTTCTTT. This chain uses TRBV24-1 with TRBJ1-1; D is unclear. The CDR3 covers 14 residues. Germline V CDR1 and CDR2: KGHDR, SFDVKD. Trimming left V 4 bases short and J 0 bases short, with 8 bases between.

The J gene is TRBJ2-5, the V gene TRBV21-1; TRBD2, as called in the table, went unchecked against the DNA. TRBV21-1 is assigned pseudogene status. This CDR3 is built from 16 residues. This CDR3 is CASRPGRTRSRETQYF. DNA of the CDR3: TGTGCCAGCAGACCTGGGAGGACCCGCTCACGGGAGACCCAGTACTTC.

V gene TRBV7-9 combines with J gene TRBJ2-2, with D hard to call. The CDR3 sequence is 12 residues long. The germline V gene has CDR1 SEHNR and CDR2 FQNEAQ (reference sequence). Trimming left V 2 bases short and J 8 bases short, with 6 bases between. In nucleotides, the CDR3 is TGTGCCAGCAGCTTACGGCAGGGGGAGCTGTTTTTT. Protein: CASSLRQGELFF.